The 8 T cell receptor beta chains below all came from one sample that was sequenced in a study of regulatory T cells in long-lasting Graves disease (dated by TCRdb to 2020 to 2023). Library preparation employed multiplex PCR. These reads were obtained on an Illumina HiSeq 4000. iRepertoire HTBI primers and Arm-PCR amplification of CDR3 regions were used to construct TCR beta libraries. Clones were called with MiXCR by TCRdb after fastp trimmed the public reads at Q25, and only in-frame beta chains were retained. Entries are consolidated by CDR3 protein sequence, retaining the most common genes and DNA. The sample table records 600,000 to 800,000 distinct CDR3 sequences; 25% to 35% of these occur just once. The ten largest clones capture around 42% of the sample. The sample's time point, from its label and the paper: persistent/refractory GD, antithyroid drugs over 5 years with positive TRAb. For both TCR sequencing and RNA sequencing, RNA was extracted from PBMCs in TRIzol.

The source material was peripheral blood mononuclear cells (PBMCs), sampled when the disease was refractory, from a patient treated with antithyroid drugs. These receptor sequences come from a female donor with Graves disease.

This clonotype was counted once. This rearrangement joins TRBV10-3 to TRBJ2-5, with a weak D call TRBD2 (5 bases). The CDR3 is 13 residues long. The V and J ends lost 10 bases and 5 bases respectively, with 17 bases between them. The germline CDR1 and CDR2 sequences are ENHRY and SYGVKD. Here the CDR3 DNA reads TGTGCCACATTGGCGTCTGGGAGCGAGACCCAGTACTTC. This translates into CATLASGSETQYF.

CDR3 DNA: TGTGCCAGCAGCCGGGGCCTTAGCGGGAGGTCGGAGACCCAGTACTTC. Translation: CASSRGLSGRSETQYF. The chain recombines TRBV11-2 with TRBJ2-5; 10 bases align to TRBD2. The CDR3 contains 16 residues. V gave up 5 bases and J gave up 5 bases; unmatched junction bases: 11. Germline V gives CDR1 SGHAT, CDR2 FQNNGV.

This chain uses TRBV6-1 with TRBJ2-5; TRBD1 might be the D (5 bases). Germline CDR1 reads MNHNS; CDR2 reads SASEGT. The CDR3 length is 16 residues. Trimming left V 6 bases short and J 3 bases short, with 20 bases between. The CDR3 here is CASSPGVRLGEETQYF. CDR3 coding DNA: TGTGCCAGCAGCCCGGGCGTGCGGCTAGGGGAAGAGACCCAGTACTTC.

The CDR3 loop is CASSLPPGQDLSETQYF. DNA for the CDR3: TGTGCCAGCAGCTTACCCCCCGGACAGGATCTATCAGAGACCCAGTACTTC. The J gene is TRBJ2-5, the V gene TRBV7-2, with 7 bases matching TRBD1. Trimming removed 2 bases from V and 4 bases from J; junction bases left unmatched: 13. CDR1 and CDR2 from the germline V gene are SGHTA and FQGNSA. The CDR3 runs 17 residues.

This chain links TRBV9 with TRBJ2-7; no firm D call. This CDR3 contains 15 residues. Germline V gene lookup returns CDR1 SGDLS and CDR2 YYNGEE. V gave up 1 base and J gave up 4 bases, with 15 bases separating them. CDR3 in amino acids: CASSVRVGREYEQYF. In DNA form, the CDR3 reads TGTGCCAGCAGCGTAAGGGTCGGCAGAGAATACGAGCAGTACTTC.

This clonotype was detected ten times or more. The rearrangement uses TRBV20-1 and TRBJ2-5, with 7 nucleotides matching TRBD2. The V and J ends lost 1 base and 2 bases, in that order; junction bases with no gene match: 7. CDR3 length: 15 residues. Germline assignment: CDR1 DFQATT and CDR2 SNEGSKA (reference sequence). The CDR3 protein is CSARAGRELQETQYF. CDR3 sequence (DNA): TGCAGTGCTAGAGCGGGGCGGGAGTTGCAAGAGACCCAGTACTTC.

The rearrangement uses TRBV5-1 and TRBJ1-3; the D is unclear. CDR3 length: 15 amino acids. CDR1 and CDR2 from the germline V gene are SGHRS and YFSETQ. V was cut by 0 bases and J by 0 bases, with 7 bases left in between. CDR3 sequence: CASSLGEYSGNTIYF. CDR3 DNA sequence: TGCGCCAGCAGCTTGGGGGAGTACTCTGGAAACACCATATATTTT.

This clonotype was recorded a few times. The J gene is TRBJ1-1, the V gene TRBV30; tentatively, D is TRBD1 (5 bases). V gave up 3 bases and J gave up 2 bases, with 7 bases separating them. This CDR3 is 12 amino acids long. Germline V lookup: CDR1 GTSNPN, CDR2 SVGIG (reference sequence). This CDR3 is CAWRGVNTEAFF. CDR3 sequence (DNA): TGTGCCTGGAGGGGGGTCAACACTGAAGCTTTCTTT.